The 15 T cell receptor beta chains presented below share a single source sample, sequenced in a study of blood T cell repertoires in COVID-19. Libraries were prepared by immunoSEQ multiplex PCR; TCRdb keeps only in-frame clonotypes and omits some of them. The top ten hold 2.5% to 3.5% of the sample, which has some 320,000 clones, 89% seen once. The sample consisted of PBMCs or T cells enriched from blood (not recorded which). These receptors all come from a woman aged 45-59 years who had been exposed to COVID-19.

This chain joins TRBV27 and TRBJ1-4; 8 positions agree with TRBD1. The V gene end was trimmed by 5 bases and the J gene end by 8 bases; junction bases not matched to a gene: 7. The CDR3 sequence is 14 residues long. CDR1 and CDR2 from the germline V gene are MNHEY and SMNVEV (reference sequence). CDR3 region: CASSLGQGGEKLFF. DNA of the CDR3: TGTGCCAGCAGTCTCGGACAGGGCGGCGAAAAACTGTTTTTT.

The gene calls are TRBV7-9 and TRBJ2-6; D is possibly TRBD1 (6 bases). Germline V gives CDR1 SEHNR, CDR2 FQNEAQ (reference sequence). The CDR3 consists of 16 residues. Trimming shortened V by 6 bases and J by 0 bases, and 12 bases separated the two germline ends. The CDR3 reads CASRTTGSSGANVLTF. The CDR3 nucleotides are TGTGCCAGCAGGACCACAGGGAGCTCTGGGGCCAACGTCCTGACTTTC.

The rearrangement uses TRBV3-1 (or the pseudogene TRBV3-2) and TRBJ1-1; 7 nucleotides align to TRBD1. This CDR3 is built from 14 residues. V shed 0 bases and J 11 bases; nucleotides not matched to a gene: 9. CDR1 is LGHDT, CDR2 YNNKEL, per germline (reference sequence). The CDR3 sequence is CASSQDMGTVNAFF. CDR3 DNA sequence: TGTGCCAGCAGCCAAGATATGGGGACAGTTAATGCTTTCTTT.

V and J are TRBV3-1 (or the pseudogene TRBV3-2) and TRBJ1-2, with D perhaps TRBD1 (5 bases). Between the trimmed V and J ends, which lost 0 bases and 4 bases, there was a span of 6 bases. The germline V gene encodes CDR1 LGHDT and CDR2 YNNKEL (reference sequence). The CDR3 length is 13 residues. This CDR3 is CASSQDRVYGYTF. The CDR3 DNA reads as TGTGCCAGCAGCCAAGACAGGGTCTATGGCTACACCTTC.

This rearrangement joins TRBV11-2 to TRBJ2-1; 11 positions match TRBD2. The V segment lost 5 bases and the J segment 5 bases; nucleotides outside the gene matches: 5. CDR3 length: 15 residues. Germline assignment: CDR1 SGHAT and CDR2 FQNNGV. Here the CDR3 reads CASSTLAGGNNEQFF. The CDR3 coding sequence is TGTGCCAGCAGCACCCTAGCGGGGGGAAACAATGAGCAGTTCTTC.

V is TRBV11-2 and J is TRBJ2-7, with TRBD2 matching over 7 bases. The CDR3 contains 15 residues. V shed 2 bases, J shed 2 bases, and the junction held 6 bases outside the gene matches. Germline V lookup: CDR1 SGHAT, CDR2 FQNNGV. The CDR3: CASSLSSGVAYEQYF. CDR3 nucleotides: TGTGCCAGCAGCTTATCAAGCGGGGTCGCCTACGAGCAGTACTTC.

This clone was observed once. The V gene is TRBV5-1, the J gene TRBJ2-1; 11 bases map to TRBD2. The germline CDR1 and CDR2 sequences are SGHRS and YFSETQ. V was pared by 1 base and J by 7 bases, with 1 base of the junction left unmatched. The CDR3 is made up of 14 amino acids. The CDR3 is CASSLIAGGNEQFF. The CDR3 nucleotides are TGCGCCAGCAGCTTGATAGCGGGGGGGAATGAGCAGTTCTTC.

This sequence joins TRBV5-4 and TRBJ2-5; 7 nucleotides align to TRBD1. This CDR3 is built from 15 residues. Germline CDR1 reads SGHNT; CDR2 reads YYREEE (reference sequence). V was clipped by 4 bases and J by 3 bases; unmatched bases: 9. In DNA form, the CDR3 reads TGTGCCAGCAGCCTCCGGGACAGCTTAGAAGAGACCCAGTACTTC. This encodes CASSLRDSLEETQYF.

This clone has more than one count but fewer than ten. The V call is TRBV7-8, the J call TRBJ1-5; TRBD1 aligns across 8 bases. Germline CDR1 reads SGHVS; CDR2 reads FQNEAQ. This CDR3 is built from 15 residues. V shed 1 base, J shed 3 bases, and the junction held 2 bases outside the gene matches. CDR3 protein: CASSLGTGLNQPQHF. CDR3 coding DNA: TGTGCCAGCAGCTTAGGGACAGGGCTCAATCAGCCCCAGCATTTT.

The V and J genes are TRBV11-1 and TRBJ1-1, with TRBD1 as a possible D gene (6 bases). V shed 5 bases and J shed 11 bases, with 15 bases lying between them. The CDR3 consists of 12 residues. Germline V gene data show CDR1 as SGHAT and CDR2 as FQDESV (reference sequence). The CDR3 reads CASSPQGLKAFF. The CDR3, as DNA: TGTGCCAGCAGCCCACAGGGTTTGAAGGCTTTCTTT.

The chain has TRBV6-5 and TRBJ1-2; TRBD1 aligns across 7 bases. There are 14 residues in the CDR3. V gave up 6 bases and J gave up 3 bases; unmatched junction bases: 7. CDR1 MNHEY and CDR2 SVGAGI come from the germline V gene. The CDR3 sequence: CASSSGTEYYGYTF. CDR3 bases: TGTGCCAGCAGCTCCGGGACAGAATACTATGGCTACACCTTC.

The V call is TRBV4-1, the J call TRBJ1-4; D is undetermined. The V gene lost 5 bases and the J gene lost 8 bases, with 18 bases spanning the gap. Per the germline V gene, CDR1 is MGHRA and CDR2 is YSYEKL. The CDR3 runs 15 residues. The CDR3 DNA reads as TGCGCCAGCAGCTCCTCTCCGGCGGTTGGGGAAAAACTGTTTTTT. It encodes CASSSSPAVGEKLFF.

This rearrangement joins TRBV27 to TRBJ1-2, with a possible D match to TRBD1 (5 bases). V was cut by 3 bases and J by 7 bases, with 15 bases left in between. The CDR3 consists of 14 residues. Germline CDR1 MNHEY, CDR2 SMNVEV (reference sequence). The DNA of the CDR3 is TGTGCCAGCAGTTTCTTAACCCAGGGAGGTGGCTACACCTTC. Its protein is CASSFLTQGGGYTF.

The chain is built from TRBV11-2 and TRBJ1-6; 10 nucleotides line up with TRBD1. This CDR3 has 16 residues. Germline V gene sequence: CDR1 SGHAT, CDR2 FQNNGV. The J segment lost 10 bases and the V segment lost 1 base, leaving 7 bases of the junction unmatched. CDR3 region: CASSLGDRGLGSPLHF. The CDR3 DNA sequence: TGTGCCAGCAGCTTAGGGGACAGGGGTCTAGGGTCACCCCTCCACTTT. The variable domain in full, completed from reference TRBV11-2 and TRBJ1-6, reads EAGVAQSPRYKIIEKRQSVAFWCNPISGHATLYWYQQILGQGPKLLIQFQNNGVVDDSQLPKDRFSAERLKGVDSTLKIQPAKLEDSAVYLCASSLGDRGLGSPLHFGNGTRLTVT.

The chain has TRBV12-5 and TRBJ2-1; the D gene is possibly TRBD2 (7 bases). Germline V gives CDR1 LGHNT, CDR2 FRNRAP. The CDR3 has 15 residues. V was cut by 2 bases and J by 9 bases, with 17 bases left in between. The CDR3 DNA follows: TGTGCTAGTGGTTTGTTGGCCGGGGGGCCCATTGAGCAGTTCTTC. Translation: CASGLLAGGPIEQFF.